Below are 15 T cell receptor beta chains sequenced from a single sample in a study of shared clonotypes between healthy human individuals. Sequencing was performed with immunoSEQ multiplex PCR; in TCRdb, only in-frame clones are kept and a portion is missing. The sample has about 1,800,000 clones, about 95% seen once. CD45RO-negative CD8 cells positively selected for CCR7 made up the naive population, which excluded terminally differentiated effector memory CD45RA+ cells. Sequencing was performed on naive CD8+ T cells sorted from blood. These receptors all stem from a man aged 18 to 30 in good health.

This clone was seen just once. This chain connects TRBV18 to TRBJ2-7; 9 bases agree with TRBD1. The CDR3 is made up of 14 amino acids. In germline, CDR1 is KGHSH, CDR2 LQKENI. Germline trimming cut 4 bases from V and 2 bases from J; bases unmatched to any gene: 3. The CDR3: CASSRDRETYEQYF. CDR3 coding DNA: TGTGCCAGCTCACGGGACAGGGAAACCTACGAGCAGTACTTC. The full variable domain, its missing parts supplied by reference TRBV18 and TRBJ2-7, is NAGVMQNPRHLVRRRGQEARLRCSPMKGHSHVYWYRQLPEEGLKFMVYLQKENIIDESGMPKERFSAEFPKEGPSILRIQQVVRGDSAAYFCASSRDRETYEQYFGPGTRLTVT.

The V and J genes are TRBV6-1 and TRBJ2-7, with 7 positions matching TRBD2. Germline V CDR1 and CDR2: MNHNS, SASEGT. With V trimmed by 4 bases and J by 0 bases, 6 bases remained unmatched. The CDR3 covers 15 residues. The CDR3 DNA is TGTGCCAGCAGTGTGTACGGGACTACCTCCTACGAGCAGTACTTC. This gives the protein CASSVYGTTSYEQYF.

A single count supports this clone. This rearrangement joins TRBV6-1 to TRBJ1-5, with a weak D call TRBD1 (6 bases). Germline CDR1 MNHNS, CDR2 SASEGT. The V and J ends lost 8 bases and 2 bases respectively, with 16 bases between them. The CDR3 runs 15 residues. CDR3 DNA: TGTGCCAGCCAAGGGTTGGGGGCGGGCAATCAGCCCCAGCATTTT. It is translated as CASQGLGAGNQPQHF.

As regards this clone: The sample holds other DNA sequences that translate to the same CDR3. The V and J genes are TRBV27 and TRBJ1-1; D uncertain. CDR3 size: 13 residues. V was pared by 2 bases and J by 0 bases, with 4 bases between. The germline V gene encodes CDR1 MNHEY and CDR2 SMNVEV (reference sequence). The CDR3 region is CASSLMVNTEAFF. The CDR3 region has the DNA TGTGCCAGCAGTTTAATGGTGAACACTGAAGCTTTCTTT.

As regards this clone: This sample includes further DNA sequences coding for the same CDR3. The chain is built from TRBV6-5 and TRBJ2-7; 7 bases map to TRBD1. Trimming removed 4 bases from V and 4 bases from J; junction bases left unmatched: 7. The CDR3 sequence is 14 residues long. The germline V gene has CDR1 MNHEY and CDR2 SVGAGI. The CDR3 loop is CASSSRDRAYEQYF. The CDR3 DNA is TGTGCCAGCAGTTCCCGGGACAGAGCATACGAGCAGTACTTC.

The chain has TRBV15 and TRBJ2-1, with D uncertain. Germline lookup yields CDR1 LNHNV and CDR2 YYDKDF (reference sequence). The ends were cut back, 7 bases at V and 4 bases at J, with 14 bases in the middle. The CDR3 has 14 residues. CDR3 sequence (DNA): TGTGCCACCACCACCGACCCGCCGTACAATGAGCAGTTCTTC. Translated: CATTTDPPYNEQFF. The full variable domain, completed using reference TRBV15 and TRBJ2-1, is DAMVIQNPRYQVTQFGKPVTLSCSQTLNHNVMYWYQQKSSQAPKLLFHYYDKDFNNEADTPDNFQSRRPNTSFCFLDIRSPGLGDTAMYLCATTTDPPYNEQFFGPGTRLTVL.

In the case of this clone: Different DNA sequences within this sample yield the same CDR3. Here the CDR3 DNA reads TGCAGCGTTCTTACAGGGGATAGCAATCAGCCCCAGCATTTT. It translates to CSVLTGDSNQPQHF. V usage is TRBV29-1 and J usage is TRBJ1-5, with 7 bases lining up with TRBD1. After removal of 5 bases from V and 0 bases from J, the junction contained 4 bases not matched to a gene. Germline CDR1 and CDR2: SQVTM and ANQGSEA. CDR3 length equals 14 residues. The variable domain in full, with the rest retrieved from reference TRBV29-1 and TRBJ1-5, is SAVISQKPSRDICQRGTSLTIQCQVDSQVTMMFWYRQQPGQSLTLIATANQGSEATYESGFVIDKFPISRPNLTFSTLTVSNMSPEDSSIYLCSVLTGDSNQPQHFGDGTRLSIL.

The genes are TRBV2 and TRBJ1-3; perhaps TRBD1 as D (5 bases). This CDR3 is 17 amino acids long. Trimming pared 0 bases from V and 0 bases from J, leaving 12 bases between. Per germline, CDR1 SNHLY and CDR2 FYNNEI. The CDR3 nucleotides are TGTGCCAGCAGTGAAGCGGGGACCGACCGCTCTGGAAACACCATATATTTT. This codes for CASSEAGTDRSGNTIYF.

The chain employs TRBV5-4 and TRBJ1-1; TRBD1 matches at 9 bases. CDR1 SGHNT and CDR2 YYREEE come from the germline V gene (reference sequence). CDR3 length: 16 residues. V trimming: 4 bases; J trimming: 3 bases; junction bases outside the gene matches: 10. CDR3 nucleotides: TGTGCCAGCAGCCTAACCGTCCGGACAGGGGACACTGAAGCTTTCTTT. Its protein is CASSLTVRTGDTEAFF.

The chain employs TRBV11-1 and TRBJ1-3; TRBD1 might be the D (6 bases). CDR3 length: 14 residues. Germline V gives CDR1 SGHAT, CDR2 FQDESV (reference sequence). The V end was cut by 5 bases, the J end by 2 bases, with 10 bases between. The CDR3 DNA is TGTGCCAGCAGCCGGCAGGGGACTGGAAACACCATATATTTT. Protein product: CASSRQGTGNTIYF.

This clone appeared a single time. The chain recombines TRBV12-5 with TRBJ1-1; D is unclear. V was trimmed by 5 bases and J by 1 base, leaving 8 bases between them. This CDR3 region has 13 residues. CDR1 and CDR2 (germline): LGHNT, FRNRAP. This CDR3 reads CASGGDGNTEAFF. CDR3 nucleotides: TGTGCTAGTGGTGGAGACGGGAACACTGAAGCTTTCTTT. The full variable domain, in which reference TRBV12-5 and TRBJ1-1 provide the parts outside the CDR3, is DARVTQTPRHKVTEMGQEVTMRCQPILGHNTVFWYRQTMMQGLELLAYFRNRAPLDDSGMPKDRFSAEMPDATLATLKIQPSEPRDSAVYFCASGGDGNTEAFFGQGTRLTVV.

The chain is built from TRBV4-3 and TRBJ2-7; D might be TRBD2 (5 bases). V lost 0 bases to trimming and J lost 2 bases, with 23 bases between them. The germline V gene has CDR1 LGHNA and CDR2 YSLEER. This CDR3 contains 19 residues. Here the CDR3 DNA reads TGCGCCAGCAGCCAAGAAGCGGATATATTCCAAGAAAGTACCTACGAGCAGTACTTC. Amino acid sequence: CASSQEADIFQESTYEQYF.

As to this clone: Within the sample, other DNA sequences also encode this same CDR3. This chain joins TRBV27 and TRBJ2-7; TRBD1 aligns across 8 bases. Germline V CDR1 and CDR2: MNHEY, SMNVEV (reference sequence). V lost 4 bases, J lost 0 bases, and 2 bases stayed unmatched. The CDR3 is 14 amino acids. The CDR3 nucleotides read TGTGCCAGCAGTTCAACAGGGGGCTCCTACGAGCAGTACTTC. It translates to CASSSTGGSYEQYF.

The rearrangement joins TRBV27 to TRBJ2-3; 8 bases agree with TRBD2. Germline loops: CDR1 MNHEY, CDR2 SMNVEV (reference sequence). This CDR3 contains 17 residues. With V trimmed by 1 base and J by 2 bases, 8 bases remained unmatched. The CDR3 protein is CASSLWGTSGVTDTQYF. The CDR3 DNA reads TGTGCCAGCAGTTTATGGGGTACTAGCGGAGTCACAGATACGCAGTATTTT.

The chain combines TRBV5-4 with TRBJ2-1; 10 bases are a match to TRBD2. CDR1 and CDR2 from the germline V gene are SGHNT and YYREEE (reference sequence). The V segment lost 2 bases and the J segment 2 bases; nucleotides outside the gene matches: 1. This CDR3 contains 15 residues. The CDR3 region is CASSFSGGTYNEQFF. CDR3 DNA: TGTGCCAGCAGCTTTAGCGGGGGGACCTACAATGAGCAGTTCTTC.